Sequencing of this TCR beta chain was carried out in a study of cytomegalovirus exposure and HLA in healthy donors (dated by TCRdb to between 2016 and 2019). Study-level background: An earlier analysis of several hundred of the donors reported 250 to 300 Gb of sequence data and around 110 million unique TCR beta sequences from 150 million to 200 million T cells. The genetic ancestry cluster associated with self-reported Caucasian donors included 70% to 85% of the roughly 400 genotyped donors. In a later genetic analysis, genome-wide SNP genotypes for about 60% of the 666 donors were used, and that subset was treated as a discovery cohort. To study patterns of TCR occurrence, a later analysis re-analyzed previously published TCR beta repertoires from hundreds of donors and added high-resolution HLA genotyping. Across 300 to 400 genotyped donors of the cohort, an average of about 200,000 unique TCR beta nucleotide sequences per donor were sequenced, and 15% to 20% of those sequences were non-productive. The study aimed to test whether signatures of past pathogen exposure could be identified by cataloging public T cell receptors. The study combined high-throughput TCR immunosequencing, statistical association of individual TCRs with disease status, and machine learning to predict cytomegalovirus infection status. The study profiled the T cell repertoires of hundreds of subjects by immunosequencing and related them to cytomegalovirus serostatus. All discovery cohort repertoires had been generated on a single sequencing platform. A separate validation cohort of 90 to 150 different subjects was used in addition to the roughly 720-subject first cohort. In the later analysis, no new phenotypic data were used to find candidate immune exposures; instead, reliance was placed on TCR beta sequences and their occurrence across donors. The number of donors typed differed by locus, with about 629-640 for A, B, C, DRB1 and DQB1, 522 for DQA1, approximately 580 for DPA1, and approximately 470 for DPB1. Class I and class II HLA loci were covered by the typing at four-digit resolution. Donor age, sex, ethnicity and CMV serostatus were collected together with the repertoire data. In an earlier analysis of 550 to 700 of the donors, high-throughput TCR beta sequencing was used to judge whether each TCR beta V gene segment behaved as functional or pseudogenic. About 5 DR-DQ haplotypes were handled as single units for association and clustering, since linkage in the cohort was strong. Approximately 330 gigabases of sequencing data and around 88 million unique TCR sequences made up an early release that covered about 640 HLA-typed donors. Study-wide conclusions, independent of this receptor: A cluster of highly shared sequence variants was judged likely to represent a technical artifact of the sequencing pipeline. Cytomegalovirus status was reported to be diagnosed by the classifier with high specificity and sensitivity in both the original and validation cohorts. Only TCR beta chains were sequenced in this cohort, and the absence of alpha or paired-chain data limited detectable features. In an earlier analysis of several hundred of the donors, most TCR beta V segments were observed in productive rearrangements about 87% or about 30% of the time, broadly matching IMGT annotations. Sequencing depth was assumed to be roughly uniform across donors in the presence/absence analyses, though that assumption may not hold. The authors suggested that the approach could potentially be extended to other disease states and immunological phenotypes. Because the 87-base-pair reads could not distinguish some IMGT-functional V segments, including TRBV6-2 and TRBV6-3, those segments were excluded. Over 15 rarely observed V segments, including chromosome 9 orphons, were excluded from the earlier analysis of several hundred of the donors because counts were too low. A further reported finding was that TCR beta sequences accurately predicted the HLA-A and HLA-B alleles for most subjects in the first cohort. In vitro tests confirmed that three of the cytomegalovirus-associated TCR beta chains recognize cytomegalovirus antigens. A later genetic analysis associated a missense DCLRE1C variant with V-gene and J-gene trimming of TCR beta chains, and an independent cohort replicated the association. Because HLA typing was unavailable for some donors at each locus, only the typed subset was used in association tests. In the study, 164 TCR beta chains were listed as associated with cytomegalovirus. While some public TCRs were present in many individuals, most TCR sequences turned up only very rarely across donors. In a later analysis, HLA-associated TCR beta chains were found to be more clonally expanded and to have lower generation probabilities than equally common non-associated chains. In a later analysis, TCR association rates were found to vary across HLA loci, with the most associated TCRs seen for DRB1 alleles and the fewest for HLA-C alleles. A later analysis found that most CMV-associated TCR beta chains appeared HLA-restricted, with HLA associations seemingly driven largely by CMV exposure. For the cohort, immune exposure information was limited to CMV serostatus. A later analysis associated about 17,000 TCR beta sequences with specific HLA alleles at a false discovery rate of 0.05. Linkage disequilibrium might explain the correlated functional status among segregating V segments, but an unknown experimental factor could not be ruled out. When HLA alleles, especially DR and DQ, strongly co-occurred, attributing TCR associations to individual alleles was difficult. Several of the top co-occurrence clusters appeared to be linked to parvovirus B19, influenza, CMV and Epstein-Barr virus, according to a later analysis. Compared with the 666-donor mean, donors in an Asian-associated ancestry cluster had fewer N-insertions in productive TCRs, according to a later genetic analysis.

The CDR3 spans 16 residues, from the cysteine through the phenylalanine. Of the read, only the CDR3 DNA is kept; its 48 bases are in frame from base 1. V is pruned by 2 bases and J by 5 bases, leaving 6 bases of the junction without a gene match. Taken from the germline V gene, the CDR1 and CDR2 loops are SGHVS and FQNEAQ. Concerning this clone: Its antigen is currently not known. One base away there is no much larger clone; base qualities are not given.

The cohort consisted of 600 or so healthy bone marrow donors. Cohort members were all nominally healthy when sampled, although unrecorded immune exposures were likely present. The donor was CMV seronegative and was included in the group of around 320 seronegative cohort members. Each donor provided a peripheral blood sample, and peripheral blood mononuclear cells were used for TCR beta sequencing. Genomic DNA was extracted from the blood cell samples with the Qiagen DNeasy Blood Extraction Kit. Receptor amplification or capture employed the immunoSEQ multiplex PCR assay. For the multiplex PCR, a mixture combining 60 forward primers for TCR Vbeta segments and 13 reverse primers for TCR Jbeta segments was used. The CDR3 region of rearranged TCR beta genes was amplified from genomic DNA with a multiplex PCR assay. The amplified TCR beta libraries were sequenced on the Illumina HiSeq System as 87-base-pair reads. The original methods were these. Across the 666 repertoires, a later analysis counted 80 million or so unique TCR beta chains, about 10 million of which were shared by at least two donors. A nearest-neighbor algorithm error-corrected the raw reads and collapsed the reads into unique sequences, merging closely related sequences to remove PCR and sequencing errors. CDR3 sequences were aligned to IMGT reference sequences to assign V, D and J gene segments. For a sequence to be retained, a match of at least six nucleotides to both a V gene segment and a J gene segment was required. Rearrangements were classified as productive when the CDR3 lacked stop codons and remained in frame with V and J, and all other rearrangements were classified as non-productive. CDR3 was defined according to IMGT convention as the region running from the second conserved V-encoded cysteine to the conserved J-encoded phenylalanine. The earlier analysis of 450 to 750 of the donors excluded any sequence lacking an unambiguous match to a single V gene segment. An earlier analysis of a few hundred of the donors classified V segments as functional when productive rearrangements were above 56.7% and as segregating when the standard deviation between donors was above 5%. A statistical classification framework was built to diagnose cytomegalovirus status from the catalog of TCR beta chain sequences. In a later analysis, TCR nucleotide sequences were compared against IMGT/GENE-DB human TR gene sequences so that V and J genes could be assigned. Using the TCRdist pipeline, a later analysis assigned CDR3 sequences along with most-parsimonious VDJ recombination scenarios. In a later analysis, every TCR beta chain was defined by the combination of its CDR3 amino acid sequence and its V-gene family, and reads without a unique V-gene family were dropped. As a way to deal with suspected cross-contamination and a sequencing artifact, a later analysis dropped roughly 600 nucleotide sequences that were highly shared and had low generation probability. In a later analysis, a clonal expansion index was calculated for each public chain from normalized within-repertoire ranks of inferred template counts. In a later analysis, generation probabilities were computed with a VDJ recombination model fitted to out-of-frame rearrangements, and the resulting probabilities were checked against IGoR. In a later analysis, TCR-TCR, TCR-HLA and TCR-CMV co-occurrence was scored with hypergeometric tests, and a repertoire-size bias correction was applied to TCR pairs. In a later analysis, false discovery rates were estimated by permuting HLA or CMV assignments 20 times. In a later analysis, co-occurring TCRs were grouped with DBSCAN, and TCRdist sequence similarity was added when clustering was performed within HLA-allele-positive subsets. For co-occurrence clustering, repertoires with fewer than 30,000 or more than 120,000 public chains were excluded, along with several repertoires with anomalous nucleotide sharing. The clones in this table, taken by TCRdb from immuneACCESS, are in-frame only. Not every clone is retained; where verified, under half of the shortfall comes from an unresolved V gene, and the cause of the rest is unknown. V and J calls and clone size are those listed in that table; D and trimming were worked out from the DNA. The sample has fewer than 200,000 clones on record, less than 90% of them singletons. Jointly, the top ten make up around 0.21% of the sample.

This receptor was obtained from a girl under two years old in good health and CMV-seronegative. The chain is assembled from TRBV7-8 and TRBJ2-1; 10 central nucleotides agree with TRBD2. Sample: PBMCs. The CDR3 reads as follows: CASSLSVSGRNNEQFF. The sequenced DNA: TGTGCCAGCAGCTTAAGTGTTAGCGGGAGGAACAATGAGCAGTTCTTC.